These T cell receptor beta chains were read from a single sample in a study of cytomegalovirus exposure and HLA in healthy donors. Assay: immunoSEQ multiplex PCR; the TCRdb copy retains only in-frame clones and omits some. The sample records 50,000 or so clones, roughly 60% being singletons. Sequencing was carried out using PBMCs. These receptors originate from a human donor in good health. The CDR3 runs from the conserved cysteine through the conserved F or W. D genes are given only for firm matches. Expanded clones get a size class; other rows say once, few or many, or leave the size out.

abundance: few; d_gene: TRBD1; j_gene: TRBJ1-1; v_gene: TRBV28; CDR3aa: CASMLPRGLTEAFF; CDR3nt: TGTGCCAGCATGTTACCCAGGGGGCTAACTGAAGCTTTCTTT
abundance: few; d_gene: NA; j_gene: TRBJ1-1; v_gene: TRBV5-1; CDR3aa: CASSWYGVDTEAFF; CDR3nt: TGCGCCAGCAGCTGGTACGGGGTGGACACTGAAGCTTTCTTT
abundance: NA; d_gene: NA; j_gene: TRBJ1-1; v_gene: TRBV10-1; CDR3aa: CASSDTSRSVNTEAFF; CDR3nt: TGCGCCAGCAGTGATACAAGCAGGTCGGTCAACACTGAAGCTTTCTTT
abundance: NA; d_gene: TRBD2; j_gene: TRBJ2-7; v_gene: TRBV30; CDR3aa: CAWSNLAGGHEQYF; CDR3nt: TGTGCCTGGAGTAATCTAGCGGGGGGCCACGAGCAGTACTTC
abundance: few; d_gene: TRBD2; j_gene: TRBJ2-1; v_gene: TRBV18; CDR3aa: CASSPARGRYNEQFF; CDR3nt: TGTGCCAGCTCACCGGCGCGGGGGAGATACAATGAGCAGTTCTTC
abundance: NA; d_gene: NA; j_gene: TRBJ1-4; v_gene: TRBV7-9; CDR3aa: CASSLVQGVEEKLFF; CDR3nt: TGTGCCAGCAGCTTAGTTCAGGGTGTGGAGGAAAAACTGTTTTTT
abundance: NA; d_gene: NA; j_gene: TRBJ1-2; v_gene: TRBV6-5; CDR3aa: CASSYARGIYGYTF; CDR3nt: TGTGCCAGCAGTTACGCCAGGGGCATCTATGGCTACACCTTC
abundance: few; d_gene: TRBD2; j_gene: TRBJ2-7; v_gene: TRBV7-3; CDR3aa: CASSIHSGGDYEQYF; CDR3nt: TGTGCCAGCAGCATCCACTCGGGAGGAGATTACGAGCAGTACTTC
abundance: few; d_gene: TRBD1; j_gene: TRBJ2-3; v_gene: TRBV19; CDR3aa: CASSIGTGSTDTQYF; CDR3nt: TGTGCCAGTAGTATCGGGACAGGAAGCACAGATACGCAGTATTTT
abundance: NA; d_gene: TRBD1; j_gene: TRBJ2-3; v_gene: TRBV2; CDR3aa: CASSGFSDRGFADTQYF; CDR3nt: TGTGCCAGCAGTGGTTTCAGTGACAGGGGGTTCGCAGATACGCAGTATTTT
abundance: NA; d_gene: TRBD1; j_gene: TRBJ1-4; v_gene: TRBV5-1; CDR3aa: CASSLGQGNEKLFF; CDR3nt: TGCGCCAGCAGCTTGGGACAGGGGAATGAAAAACTGTTTTTT
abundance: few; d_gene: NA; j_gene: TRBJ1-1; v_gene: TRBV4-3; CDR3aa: CASSQAGGPNTEAFF; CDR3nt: TGCGCCAGCAGCCAAGCTGGAGGACCGAACACTGAAGCTTTCTTT
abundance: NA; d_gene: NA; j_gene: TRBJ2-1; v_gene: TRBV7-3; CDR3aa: CASSPNGATEQFF; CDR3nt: TGTGCCAGCAGCCCCAATGGGGCGACTGAGCAGTTCTTC
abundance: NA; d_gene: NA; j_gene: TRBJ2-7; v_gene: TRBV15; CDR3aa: CATSRDRGFEQYF; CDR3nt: TGTGCCACCAGCAGAGATCGGGGATTTGAGCAGTACTTC
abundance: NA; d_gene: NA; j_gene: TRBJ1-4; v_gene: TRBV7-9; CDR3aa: CSSSREEEKLFF; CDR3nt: TGTTCCAGCAGCAGAGAGGAGGAAAAACTGTTTTTT
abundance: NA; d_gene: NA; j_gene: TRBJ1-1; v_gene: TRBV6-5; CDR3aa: CATNYGTEAFF; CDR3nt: TGTGCCACCAACTATGGGACTGAAGCTTTCTTT
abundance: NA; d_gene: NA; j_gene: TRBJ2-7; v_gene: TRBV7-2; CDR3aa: CASSLGRGSYEQYF; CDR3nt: TGTGCCAGCAGCTTAGGCAGGGGCTCCTACGAGCAGTACTTC
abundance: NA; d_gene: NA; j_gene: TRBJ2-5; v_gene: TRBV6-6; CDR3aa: CASSYSPGGAPRTQYF; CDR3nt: TGTGCCAGCAGTTACTCGCCTGGTGGGGCGCCAAGGACCCAGTACTTC
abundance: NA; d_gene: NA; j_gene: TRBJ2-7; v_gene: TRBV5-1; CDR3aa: CASTGQLYEQYF; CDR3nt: TGCGCCAGCACTGGACAGCTTTACGAGCAGTACTTC
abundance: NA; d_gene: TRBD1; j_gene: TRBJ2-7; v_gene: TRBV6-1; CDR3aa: CASSNPDRDSYEQYF; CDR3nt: TGTGCCAGCAGTAACCCGGACAGGGACTCCTACGAGCAGTACTTC
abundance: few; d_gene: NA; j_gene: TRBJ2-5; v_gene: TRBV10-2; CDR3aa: CASRPTGQETQYF; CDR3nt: TGCGCCAGCAGGCCGACAGGTCAAGAGACCCAGTACTTC
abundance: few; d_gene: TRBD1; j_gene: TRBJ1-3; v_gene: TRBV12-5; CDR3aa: CASGLGQGGNTIYF; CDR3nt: TGTGCTAGTGGTTTGGGACAGGGCGGAAACACCATATATTTT
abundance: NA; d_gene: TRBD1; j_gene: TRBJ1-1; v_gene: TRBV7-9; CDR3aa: CSSSFRGIEAFF; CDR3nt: TGTTCCAGCAGCTTCAGGGGGATTGAAGCTTTCTTT
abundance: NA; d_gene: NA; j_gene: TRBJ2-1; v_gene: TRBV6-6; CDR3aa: CASRDPPGDEQFF; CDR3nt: TGTGCCAGCAGAGATCCACCCGGGGATGAGCAGTTCTTC
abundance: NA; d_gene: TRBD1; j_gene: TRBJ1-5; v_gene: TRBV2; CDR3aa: CASTDRAQGAQPQHF; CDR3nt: TGTGCCAGCACCGACAGGGCTCAGGGTGCCCAGCCCCAGCATTTT
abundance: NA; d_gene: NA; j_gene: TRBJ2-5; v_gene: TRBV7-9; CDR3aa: CASTRGGIETQYF; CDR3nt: TGTGCCAGCACCCGTGGGGGGATAGAGACCCAGTACTTC
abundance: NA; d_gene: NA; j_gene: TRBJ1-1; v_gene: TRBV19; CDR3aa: CASSIDRIINTEAFF; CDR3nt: TGTGCCAGTAGTATTGACAGGATCATAAACACTGAAGCTTTCTTT
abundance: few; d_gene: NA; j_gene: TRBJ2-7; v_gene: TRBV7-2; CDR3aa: CASSLTGYEQYF; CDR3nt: TGTGCCAGCAGCTTAACGGGATACGAGCAGTACTTC